This T cell receptor beta chain was obtained from a study of cytotoxic CD8 clonotypes in ibrutinib-treated CLL. Study at large: Samples averaged approximately 250,000 productive templates and 94,082 productive rearrangements.

Study-level findings and limits: Upon ibrutinib response clonality rose, and upon progression it fell back toward baseline.

Data came from immunoSEQ multiplex PCR; TCRdb stores just in-frame clones and leaves some out. The repertoire consists of 150,000 to 250,000 clones, with 55% to 85% occurring once and the leading ten covering roughly an eighth. On this clone: Its target is unknown.

Between the trimmed V and J ends, which lost 2 bases and 3 bases, there was a span of 11 bases. CDR1 and CDR2 from the germline V gene are LGHNA and YNFKEQ. This CDR3 contains 15 residues. This receptor was obtained from a human donor with chronic lymphocytic leukemia. The gene calls are TRBV4-2 and TRBJ1-3; weak D call: TRBD1 (6 bases). This specimen was PBMCs, taken after 24 months of ibrutinib treatment. The CDR3, as DNA: TGTGCCAGCAGCCAATCCTGGGGGCTTGGAAACACCATATATTTT. This gives the protein CASSQSWGLGNTIYF.